Many counts were recorded for the clone carrying this TCR beta chain. What it binds is not known. Fresh 10 ml peripheral blood yielded PBMCs. This sample was included in a study of T cells in Graves' hyperthyroidism and ophthalmopathy. General study points: Peripheral blood also featured most of the thyroid clonotypes expanded above 0.001.

Template material for amplifying TCR beta CDR3 regions consisted of RNA transcripts. Initially, a first-round RT-PCR of the TCR CDR3 employed the HTBI primer set. MiXCR, run by TCRdb on the multiplex PCR reads, gives a single entry per CDR3 protein. The sample has a few hundred thousand distinct CDR3 sequences, 15% to 20% seen once; the top ten hold around 16%. V was cut by 5 bases and J by 3 bases, with 4 bases left in between. Germline CDR1 and CDR2: LNHDA and SQIVND (reference sequence). This CDR3 is 11 amino acids long. The chain joins TRBV19 to TRBJ1-2; D is undetermined. The receptor was isolated from a woman in her thirties or forties with Graves' ophthalmopathy. Sequenced: blood. CDR3 DNA sequence: TGTGCCAGTAGTCTCCACTATGGCTACACCTTC. Its translation: CASSLHYGYTF.